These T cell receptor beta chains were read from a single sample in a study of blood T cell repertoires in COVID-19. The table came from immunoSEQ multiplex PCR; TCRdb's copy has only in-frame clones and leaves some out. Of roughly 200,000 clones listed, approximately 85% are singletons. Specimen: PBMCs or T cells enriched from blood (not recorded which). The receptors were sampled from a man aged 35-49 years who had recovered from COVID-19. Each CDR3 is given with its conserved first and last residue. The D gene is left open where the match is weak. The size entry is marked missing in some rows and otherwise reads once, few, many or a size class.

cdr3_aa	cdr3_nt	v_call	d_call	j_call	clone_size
CAIRQQGLETQYF	TGTGCCATCAGACAACAGGGTTTGGAGACCCAGTACTTC	TRBV10-3	-	TRBJ2-5	-
CSVQGGGVRGYTF	TGCAGCGTTCAGGGAGGTGGCGTGCGTGGCTACACCTTC	TRBV29-1	-	TRBJ1-2	-
CSVRARGGNTIYF	TGCAGCGTTCGCGCCAGGGGAGGAAACACCATATATTTT	TRBV29-1	-	TRBJ1-3	-
CASSEAQGLVMGYTF	-	TRBV2	-	TRBJ1-2	-
CASSHRPGQGGYEQYF	TGTGCCAGCAGCCACAGACCGGGACAGGGGGGCTACGAGCAGTACTTC	TRBV5-8	TRBD1	TRBJ2-7	once
CAWIGVADLGGYTF	TGTGCCTGGATCGGGGTGGCGGACTTAGGAGGCTACACCTTC	TRBV30	-	TRBJ1-2	-
CATSRGWAPGIAFF	TGTGCCACCAGCAGAGGTTGGGCGCCCGGTATTGCTTTCTTT	TRBV15	-	TRBJ1-1	-
CASSVELRLNEQFF	TGTGCCAGCAGCGTAGAGTTGCGGCTCAATGAGCAGTTCTTC	TRBV9	-	TRBJ2-1	-
CASSKVAGGYEQYF	TGCGCCAGCAGCAAAGTAGCGGGGGGTTACGAGCAGTACTTC	TRBV5-1	TRBD2	TRBJ2-7	-
CASSLASPNSPLHF	TGTGCCAGCAGCTTGGCCTCCCCTAATTCACCCCTCCACTTT	TRBV5-6	-	TRBJ1-6	once
CASSLGTASYNEQFF	TGTGCCAGCAGCTTAGGGACTGCCTCCTACAATGAGCAGTTCTTC	TRBV7-2	-	TRBJ2-1	-
CASSRTGDSPLHF	TGTGCCAGCAGTAGGACAGGGGACTCACCCCTCCACTTT	TRBV12-3/TRBV12-4	TRBD1	TRBJ1-6	once
CASSLNSGAGYNEQFF	TGCGCCAGCAGCTTGAATAGCGGAGCAGGTTACAATGAGCAGTTCTTC	TRBV5-1	-	TRBJ2-1	-
CASTFADTQYF	TGTGCCAGTACGTTCGCAGATACGCAGTATTTT	TRBV19	-	TRBJ2-3	-
CASSHDRVGGYTF	TGTGCCAGCAGTCACGACAGGGTGGGCGGCTACACCTTC	TRBV6-6	TRBD1	TRBJ1-2	-
CASSLGRQGINTEAFF	TGCGCCAGCAGCTTGGGGAGACAGGGTATAAACACTGAAGCTTTCTTT	TRBV5-1	TRBD1	TRBJ1-1	-
CACSNRTANEKLFF	TGTGCCTGCTCCAACCGGACAGCTAATGAAAAACTGTTTTTT	TRBV30	-	TRBJ1-4	-